This T cell receptor beta chain appears in the sequencing data of a study of Graves' ophthalmopathy and Graves' hyperthyroidism. As the template, RNA transcripts were used to amplify TCR beta CDR3 regions. HTBI primers primed a first-round RT-PCR, and a second-round multiplex PCR followed. TCRdb passed the multiplex PCR reads through MiXCR, listing each CDR3 protein once. The sample yields around 1,200,000 distinct CDR3 sequences, 36% seen once. Sequenced material: peripheral blood or thyroid tissue (not recorded which). The TCR comes from an adult man with Graves' hyperthyroidism.

The CDR3 region has the DNA TGCGCCAGCAGCCAGAGGACAGGGAGAGAGAACACTGAAGCTTTCTTT. Translated: CASSQRTGRENTEAFF. The chain is built from TRBV4-1 and TRBJ1-1; 8 bases match TRBD1. In germline, CDR1 is MGHRA, CDR2 YSYEKL. Unmatched junction bases numbered 7, after V lost 3 bases and J lost 1 base. The CDR3 contains 16 residues.